This entry lists 6 T cell receptor beta chains sequenced from one sample in a study of CD8+CD57+ T cells in acquired aplastic anemia. Genomic DNA, the template, was used for profiling of the TCR beta VDJ and CDR3. TCRdb independently ran MiXCR on the reads; one entry per CDR3 protein. The sample contains 150,000 to 200,000 distinct CDR3 sequences, 50% to 75% of which appear only once. Sequenced: sorted CD4+, CD8+, or CD8+CD57+ T cells (not recorded which) from PBMCs. The receptors stem from a human donor in good health.

This clonotype has a count of ten or more. Relative to the germline gene, one junction end is altered; a read error may explain this. This chain joins TRBV7-7 and TRBJ2-1; D unresolved. Germline loops: CDR1 SSHAT, CDR2 FNYEAQ (reference sequence). CDR3 length: 12 amino acids. The CDR3 DNA sequence: TGTGCTAGCAGCTCTCGAACTGGGCAGCAGTTCTTC. The encoded protein is CASSSRTGQQFF.

In its sample, this clonotype was seen a few times. V gene TRBV2 combines with J gene TRBJ1-2; D is perhaps TRBD1 (5 bases). The CDR3 totals 12 residues. Trimming took 2 bases from V and 8 from J, leaving 9 bases between them. CDR1 SNHLY and CDR2 FYNNEI come from the germline V gene. The CDR3 protein is CASSEQGGGYTF. In DNA, the CDR3 is TGTGCCAGCAGTGAACAGGGAGGAGGCTACACCTTC. Full variable domain (missing parts from reference TRBV2 and TRBJ1-2): EPEVTQTPSHQVTQMGQEVILRCVPISNHLYFYWYRQILGQKVEFLVSFYNNEISEKSEIFDDQFSVERPDGSNFTLKIRSTKLEDSAMYFCASSEQGGGYTFGSGTRLTVV.

This clonotype came up many times. The genes are TRBV7-8 and TRBJ2-1; 10 bases map to TRBD2. The CDR3 extends over 16 amino acids. Germline CDR1 is SGHVS and CDR2 is FQNEAQ. J was trimmed by 7 bases and V by 0 bases; bases with no gene match: 6. CDR3 sequence: CASSLASGRPGNEQFF. Written as DNA, the CDR3 is TGTGCCAGCAGCTTAGCTAGCGGGAGGCCGGGGAATGAGCAGTTCTTC.

This chain joins TRBV5-1 and TRBJ1-1, with TRBD1 matching over 10 bases. The CDR3 sequence is 16 residues long. Per the germline V gene, CDR1 is SGHRS and CDR2 is YFSETQ. V lost 1 base to trimming and J lost 0 bases; unmatched junction nucleotides: 3. CDR3 protein: CASSLWTGGLNTEAFF. DNA of the CDR3: TGCGCCAGCAGCTTGTGGACAGGGGGTTTGAACACTGAAGCTTTCTTT.

The genes are TRBV20-1 and TRBJ2-1, with 8 bases matching TRBD1. The CDR3 contains 14 residues. The V and J ends lost 2 bases and 9 bases, in that order; junction bases with no gene match: 9. Germline CDR1 DFQATT, CDR2 SNEGSKA (reference sequence). CDR3 DNA: TGCAGTGCTAGATTATTCCAGGGGGCCGGTGAGCAGTTCTTC. The encoded protein is CSARLFQGAGEQFF.

This clonotype occurred a few times. CDR3 in DNA: TGCGCCAGCAGTGAGTATACGTATGGCTACACCTTC. This translates into CASSEYTYGYTF. The V gene is TRBV10-2, the J gene TRBJ1-2; D remains ambiguous. Per germline, CDR1 WSHSY and CDR2 SAAADI. The CDR3 is 12 residues long. V was cut by 1 base and J by 5 bases, with 5 bases left in between.